Here is one T cell receptor beta chain with its context. The antigen this receptor binds is unknown. Base qualities are missing; no much larger clone stands one base away. The donors were healthy, HIV-negative adults with no recently reported acute infections or vaccinations. Every donor was a Caucasian adult living in Nashville, Tennessee, USA. For unsorted samples, some 100 million PBMCs were counted and genomic DNA was extracted with the QIAamp DNA Blood Mini kit. Blood was obtained by leukapheresis, after which PBMCs were separated by Ficoll-Histopaque density gradient centrifugation and cryopreserved in liquid nitrogen vapor phase. These data originate in a study of shared clonotypes between healthy human individuals (dated by TCRdb to the early 2020s). Regarding the research as a whole: The cohort comprised two women and a few men aged 18 to 49 years. To estimate repertoire size and how much clonotype sharing occurs between individuals, the study deeply sequenced the blood TCR repertoires of roughly 5 healthy adults. To increase sequencing depth and limit assay-specific biases, different laboratories used diverse techniques to prepare libraries and sequence TCR repertoires. Leukapheresis yielded between about 0.94 and 8.9 billion PBMCs per donor. The paper as a whole reports these results and caveats: The small number of donors limited the genetic and exposure-history diversity represented. Pairwise subsampling indicated that sequencing depth was expected to affect the degree of clonotype sharing among donors. Sampling was restricted to blood, and TCR repertoires in tissue are likely to differ from TCR repertoires in blood.

Using the deep immunoSEQ assay, multiplex PCR amplified TCR CDR3 regions from genomic DNA. For each cell subset, the extracted genomic DNA was distributed evenly across all wells of several immunoSEQ 96-well plates, and each plate served as one replicate. For unsorted PBMC, about 300 ng genomic DNA, equal to 30,000 or so T cell genomes, was loaded into each replicate PCR. Genomic DNA from unsorted PBMC was sequenced over ten immunoSEQ deep assay plates. The purified libraries were quantified using a Qubit 3.0 fluorometer, sized with a Bioanalyzer 2100, and then quantified again using the KAPA Library Quantification kit. Every immunoSEQ 96-well plate was sequenced on a dedicated single-read 150-cycle Illumina NextSeq 550 flow cell. Processing in the source paper ran as follows. The immunoSEQ output contained only junctional sequences without quality scores, so filtering could not match that applied to full-length reads. To assign V/J genes and CDR3, sequences were annotated using PyIR, a Python wrapper for IgBLAST v1.9, with IMGT germline references. Reads with weak V/J assignments (E-value above 1e-6), missing CDR3, stop codons, out-of-frame junctions, or ambiguous translated residues were removed. A V3J clonotype was defined by an identical inferred V gene, J gene, and CDR3 amino acid sequence. The percentage overlap between two repertoires was calculated by dividing the number of shared unique clonotypes by the size of the smaller repertoire. Repertoire richness was assessed with RTK rarefaction, the Chao1 estimator, and Recon v2.1 estimates of unobserved clonotypes. The immuneACCESS repertoire file appears here via TCRdb, limited to in-frame rearrangements. These files lack a portion of the clones; in checked studies, under half of the deficit traces to unresolved V genes, and the cause of the others is not known. D and trimming were read from the DNA, whereas the V and J calls and clone size are those reported in that table. Present in this sample are roughly 500,000 clones, 70% to 85% of which were seen just once. The leading ten clones occupy about 12% of the sample.

Sequences KGHSH (CDR1) and LQKENI (CDR2) are obtained from the germline V gene. Inclusive of the bounding cysteine and phenylalanine, the CDR3 is 20 residues long. The read is trimmed to its CDR3 DNA, 60 bases read in frame from base 1. V and J are trimmed by 3 bases and 3 bases, and the gene matches miss 14 bases of the junction. Recombination linked TRBV18 to TRBJ2-1, and TRBD2 matches 13 of the central bases. This TCR was sampled from a woman in her thirties or forties in good health. Some clones in this sample may be carry-over from other donors' samples. The sequencing sample was made of PBMCs. The CDR3 loop reads CASSPGDGGLAGVLYNEQFF. The DNA is as follows: TGTGCCAGCTCACCCGGGGACGGTGGACTAGCGGGAGTGCTCTACAATGAGCAGTTCTTC.